Listed below are T cell receptor beta chains from one sample, sequenced in a study of T cells in Graves' hyperthyroidism and ophthalmopathy. Each CDR3 protein is one row after TCRdb ran MiXCR on the multiplex PCR reads. The sample includes over 45,000 distinct CDR3 sequences, about half of them seen just once. Specimen: blood. The receptors shown here come from a woman aged 50 to 60 with Graves' ophthalmopathy. Both conserved end residues are part of each CDR3. A D gene is named only where the DNA matches it firmly. Size is omitted from some rows. Given values are once, few, many or a class for expanded clones.

cdr3_aa: CASSREGGRGYTEAFF
cdr3_nt: TGCGCCAGCAGCCGCGAGGGCGGTCGGGGCTACACTGAAGCTTTCTTT
d_call: NA
clone_size: NA
v_call: TRBV5-1
j_call: TRBJ1-1

cdr3_aa: CASSPGDSPRYEQYF
cdr3_nt: TGTGCCAGCAGCCCTGGGGATAGTCCTCGCTACGAGCAGTACTTC
d_call: NA
clone_size: NA
v_call: TRBV9
j_call: TRBJ2-7

cdr3_aa: CASSLEQGRQPQHF
cdr3_nt: TGCGCCAGCAGCTTGGAACAGGGGAGACAGCCCCAGCATTTT
d_call: TRBD1
clone_size: NA
v_call: TRBV5-1
j_call: TRBJ1-5

cdr3_aa: CASRSTGGLKGEQFF
cdr3_nt: TGTGCCAGCAGATCTACCGGAGGACTAAAGGGGGAGCAGTTCTTC
d_call: NA
clone_size: few
v_call: TRBV27
j_call: TRBJ2-1

cdr3_aa: CASSFTGTQIEKLFF
cdr3_nt: TGCGCCAGCAGCTTTACGGGGACACAGATTGAAAAACTGTTTTTT
d_call: NA
clone_size: NA
v_call: TRBV5-1
j_call: TRBJ1-4

cdr3_aa: CASSSGAGQTDTQYF
cdr3_nt: TGTGCCAGCAGTTCGGGAGCGGGGCAAACAGATACGCAGTATTTT
d_call: TRBD2
clone_size: many
v_call: TRBV7-9
j_call: TRBJ2-3

cdr3_aa: CSAPRTGLSYNEQFF
cdr3_nt: TGCAGTGCCCCCCGGACAGGGCTCTCCTACAATGAGCAGTTCTTC
d_call: TRBD1
clone_size: medium-sized
v_call: TRBV20-1
j_call: TRBJ2-1

cdr3_aa: CSAKVETQYF
cdr3_nt: TGCAGCGCTAAGGTGGAGACCCAGTACTTC
d_call: NA
clone_size: once
v_call: TRBV20-1
j_call: TRBJ2-5

cdr3_aa: CASSRRGADVGNTIYF
cdr3_nt: TGTGCCAGCAGTCGACGAGGGGCGGACGTCGGAAACACCATATATTTT
d_call: NA
clone_size: many
v_call: TRBV2
j_call: TRBJ1-3

cdr3_aa: CSSARGKNTEAFF
cdr3_nt: TGCAGCTCTGCTCGTGGGAAGAACACTGAAGCTTTCTTT
d_call: NA
clone_size: many
v_call: TRBV29-1
j_call: TRBJ1-1

cdr3_aa: CSTSQDTGELFF
cdr3_nt: TGCAGCACCAGCCAGGACACCGGGGAGCTGTTTTTT
d_call: NA
clone_size: once
v_call: TRBV29-1
j_call: TRBJ2-2

cdr3_aa: CASSYRLPPGTQYF
cdr3_nt: TGTGCCAGCAGTTATCGACTACCCCCGGGGACCCAGTACTTC
d_call: NA
clone_size: NA
v_call: TRBV6-2/TRBV6-3
j_call: TRBJ2-5

cdr3_aa: CASSLERYGYTF
cdr3_nt: TGTGCCAGCAGTTTGGAACGATATGGCTACACCTTC
d_call: NA
clone_size: many
v_call: TRBV28
j_call: TRBJ1-2

cdr3_aa: CASSSDRPPFRETQYF
cdr3_nt: TGTGCCAGCAGCTCCGACAGGCCCCCGTTTAGGGAGACCCAGTACTTC
d_call: NA
clone_size: many
v_call: TRBV7-9
j_call: TRBJ2-5

cdr3_aa: CASHRDSTYEQYF
cdr3_nt: TGTGCCAGCCACCGGGACAGCACCTACGAGCAGTACTTC
d_call: TRBD1
clone_size: NA
v_call: TRBV7-8
j_call: TRBJ2-7

cdr3_aa: CSARQGAYELYF
cdr3_nt: TGCAGTGCTAGACAGGGGGCATACGAGCTGTACTTC
d_call: TRBD1
clone_size: NA
v_call: TRBV20-1
j_call: TRBJ2-7

cdr3_aa: CASTGHLNEKLFF
cdr3_nt: TGCGCCAGCACAGGACACCTTAATGAAAAACTGTTTTTT
d_call: NA
clone_size: NA
v_call: TRBV10-1
j_call: TRBJ1-4

cdr3_aa: CARAGGQRHSPLHF
cdr3_nt: TGTGCTAGAGCTGGGGGACAGCGCCATTCACCCCTCCACTTT
d_call: TRBD1
clone_size: NA
v_call: TRBV11-2
j_call: TRBJ1-6

cdr3_aa: CSARPKGQRAGNTIYF
cdr3_nt: TGCAGTGCTAGACCCAAAGGACAGCGCGCTGGAAACACCATATATTTT
d_call: NA
clone_size: many
v_call: TRBV20-1
j_call: TRBJ1-3

cdr3_aa: CAIRGTAMNTEAFF
cdr3_nt: TGTGCCATCAGGGGGACAGCCATGAACACTGAAGCTTTCTTT
d_call: TRBD1
clone_size: medium-sized
v_call: TRBV10-3
j_call: TRBJ1-1

cdr3_aa: CASSYPGRNAAGYTF
cdr3_nt: TGTGCCAGCAGTTACCCCGGACGGAACGCGGCTGGCTACACCTTC
d_call: NA
clone_size: few
v_call: TRBV6-2/TRBV6-3
j_call: TRBJ1-2

cdr3_aa: CASSYRDRSIINEQFF
cdr3_nt: TGTGCCAGCAGCTACCGGGACAGGTCGATCATCAATGAGCAGTTCTTC
d_call: TRBD1
clone_size: many
v_call: TRBV5-5
j_call: TRBJ2-1

cdr3_aa: CASSPREPKYF
cdr3_nt: TGTGCCAGCAGTCCTCGGGAGCCGAAATACTTC
d_call: NA
clone_size: NA
v_call: TRBV28
j_call: TRBJ2-7

cdr3_aa: CATSDPGQTTDTQYF
cdr3_nt: TGTGCCACCAGTGACCCGGGACAGACCACAGATACGCAGTATTTT
d_call: TRBD1
clone_size: NA
v_call: TRBV24-1
j_call: TRBJ2-3

cdr3_aa: CASSRDRYEQYF
cdr3_nt: TGTGCCAGTAGTCGGGACAGGTACGAGCAGTACTTC
d_call: TRBD1
clone_size: NA
v_call: TRBV19
j_call: TRBJ2-7

cdr3_aa: CASSRTDSNQPQHF
cdr3_nt: TGTGCCAGCAGCCGGACGGATAGCAATCAGCCCCAGCATTTT
d_call: NA
clone_size: NA
v_call: TRBV7-9
j_call: TRBJ1-5

cdr3_aa: CASSALAGGYNEQYF
cdr3_nt: TGTGCCAGCAGCGCGCTAGCGGGGGGCTACAATGAGCAGTATTTT
d_call: TRBD2
clone_size: NA
v_call: TRBV7-9
j_call: TRBJ2-3

cdr3_aa: CSLPGGSYNEQFF
cdr3_nt: TGCAGCCTCCCCGGGGGCTCCTACAATGAGCAGTTCTTC
d_call: NA
clone_size: NA
v_call: TRBV29-1
j_call: TRBJ2-1

cdr3_aa: CASSPQPGGGFGELFF
cdr3_nt: TGTGCCAGCAGCCCTCAACCCGGTGGGGGGTTCGGGGAGCTGTTTTTT
d_call: NA
clone_size: many
v_call: TRBV7-2
j_call: TRBJ2-2

cdr3_aa: CASSKDGFMNTEAFF
cdr3_nt: TGTGCCAGCAGTAAGGACGGATTCATGAACACTGAAGCTTTCTTT
d_call: NA
clone_size: many
v_call: TRBV6-5
j_call: TRBJ1-1

cdr3_aa: CAISESRGPGGAEQFF
cdr3_nt: TGTGCCATCAGTGAGTCGCGGGGGCCGGGGGGGGCTGAGCAGTTCTTC
d_call: TRBD2
clone_size: many
v_call: TRBV10-3
j_call: TRBJ2-1

cdr3_aa: CASSLDPSNQPQHF
cdr3_nt: TGTGCCAGCAGCTTGGACCCTAGCAATCAGCCCCAGCATTTT
d_call: NA
clone_size: many
v_call: TRBV5-5
j_call: TRBJ1-5

cdr3_aa: CASSPPRVAGEDGEQYF
cdr3_nt: TGTGCCAGCTCACCACCGCGGGTAGCGGGAGAGGATGGCGAGCAGTACTTC
d_call: TRBD2
clone_size: NA
v_call: TRBV18
j_call: TRBJ2-7

cdr3_aa: CASSYGRATDTQYF
cdr3_nt: TGTGCCAGCAGTTACGGGAGGGCCACAGATACGCAGTATTTT
d_call: TRBD2
clone_size: many
v_call: TRBV6-2/TRBV6-3
j_call: TRBJ2-3

cdr3_aa: CSVREGSSGANVLTF
cdr3_nt: TGCAGCGTGAGGGAGGGATCGTCTGGGGCCAACGTCCTGACTTTC
d_call: TRBD2
clone_size: medium-sized
v_call: TRBV29-1
j_call: TRBJ2-6

cdr3_aa: CASIFGNTIYF
cdr3_nt: TGTGCCAGTATCTTTGGAAACACCATATATTTT
d_call: NA
clone_size: many
v_call: TRBV19
j_call: TRBJ1-3

cdr3_aa: CASSQGLENTGELFF
cdr3_nt: TGTGCCAGCAGCCAAGGGCTGGAAAACACCGGGGAGCTGTTTTTT
d_call: NA
clone_size: few
v_call: TRBV7-2
j_call: TRBJ2-2

cdr3_aa: CASSEWDRDNSPLHF
cdr3_nt: TGTGCCAGCAGTGAGTGGGACAGGGATAATTCACCCCTCCACTTT
d_call: TRBD1
clone_size: NA
v_call: TRBV25-1
j_call: TRBJ1-6

cdr3_aa: CASSGANYGYTF
cdr3_nt: TGTGCCAGCAGTGGGGCTAACTATGGCTACACCTTC
d_call: NA
clone_size: NA
v_call: TRBV25-1
j_call: TRBJ1-2

cdr3_aa: CASSIPSGANVLTF
cdr3_nt: TGTGCCAGCAGTATTCCCTCTGGGGCCAACGTCCTGACTTTC
d_call: NA
clone_size: NA
v_call: TRBV19
j_call: TRBJ2-6